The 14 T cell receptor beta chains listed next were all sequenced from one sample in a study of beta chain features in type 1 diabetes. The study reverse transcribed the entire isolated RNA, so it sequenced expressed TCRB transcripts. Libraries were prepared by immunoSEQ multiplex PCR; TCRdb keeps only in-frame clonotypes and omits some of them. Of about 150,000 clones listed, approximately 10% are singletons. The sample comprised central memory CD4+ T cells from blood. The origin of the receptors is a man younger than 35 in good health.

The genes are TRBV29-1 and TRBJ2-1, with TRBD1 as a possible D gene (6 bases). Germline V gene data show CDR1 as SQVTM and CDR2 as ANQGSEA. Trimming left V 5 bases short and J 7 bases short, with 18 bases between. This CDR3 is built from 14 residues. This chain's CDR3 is CSVQGLTGWNEQFF. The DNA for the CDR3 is TGCAGCGTTCAGGGGTTAACGGGGTGGAATGAGCAGTTCTTC.

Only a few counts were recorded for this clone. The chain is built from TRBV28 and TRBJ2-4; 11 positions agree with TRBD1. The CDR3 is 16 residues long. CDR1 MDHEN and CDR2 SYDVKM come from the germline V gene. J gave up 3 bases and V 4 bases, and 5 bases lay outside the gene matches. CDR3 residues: CASSSAGQGDKNIQYF. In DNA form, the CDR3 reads TGTGCCAGCAGTTCTGCGGGACAGGGGGACAAAAACATTCAGTACTTC.

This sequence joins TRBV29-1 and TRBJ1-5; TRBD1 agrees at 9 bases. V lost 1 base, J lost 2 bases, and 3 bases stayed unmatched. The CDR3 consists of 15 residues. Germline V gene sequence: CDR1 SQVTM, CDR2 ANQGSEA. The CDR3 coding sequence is TGCAGCGTTGAAGGACAGGGGGAGCGCAATCAGCCCCAGCATTTT. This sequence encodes CSVEGQGERNQPQHF.

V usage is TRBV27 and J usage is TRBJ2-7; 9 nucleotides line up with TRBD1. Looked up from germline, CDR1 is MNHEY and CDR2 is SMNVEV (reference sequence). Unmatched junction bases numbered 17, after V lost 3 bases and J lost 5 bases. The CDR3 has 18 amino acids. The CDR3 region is CASSLLGRTGQGKNEQYF. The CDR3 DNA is TGTGCCAGCAGTTTGTTGGGTCGTACGGGACAGGGAAAAAACGAGCAGTACTTC.

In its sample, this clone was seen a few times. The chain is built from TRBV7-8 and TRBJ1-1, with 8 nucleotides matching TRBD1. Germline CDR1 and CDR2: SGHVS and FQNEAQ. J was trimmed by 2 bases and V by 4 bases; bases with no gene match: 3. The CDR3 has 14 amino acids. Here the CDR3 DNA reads TGTGCCAGCAGCTGGACAGGGAGCAACACTGAAGCTTTCTTT. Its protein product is CASSWTGSNTEAFF.

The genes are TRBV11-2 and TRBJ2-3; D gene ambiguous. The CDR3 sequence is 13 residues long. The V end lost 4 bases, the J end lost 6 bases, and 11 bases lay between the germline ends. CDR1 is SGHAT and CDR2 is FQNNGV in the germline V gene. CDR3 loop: CASSYGPSDTQYF. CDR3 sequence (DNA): TGTGCCAGCAGCTACGGGCCCAGCGATACGCAGTATTTT.

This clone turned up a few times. DNA of the CDR3: TGCGCCAGCAGCCATGGAGACGGGGGGGGAATGTATTTT. Translating it yields CASSHGDGGGMYF. This sequence joins TRBV4-3 and TRBJ2-3; 8 nucleotides line up with TRBD2. The germline CDR1 and CDR2 sequences are LGHNA and YSLEER. This CDR3 has 13 residues. V lost 3 bases and J lost 14; bases outside the gene matches: 10.

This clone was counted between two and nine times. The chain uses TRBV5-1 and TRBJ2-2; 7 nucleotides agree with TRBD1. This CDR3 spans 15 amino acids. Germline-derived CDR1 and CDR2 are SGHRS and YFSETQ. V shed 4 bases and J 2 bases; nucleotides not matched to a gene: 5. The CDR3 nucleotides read TGCGCCAGCAGCGCCGGGACAGTCAACACCGGGGAGCTGTTTTTT. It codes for CASSAGTVNTGELFF.

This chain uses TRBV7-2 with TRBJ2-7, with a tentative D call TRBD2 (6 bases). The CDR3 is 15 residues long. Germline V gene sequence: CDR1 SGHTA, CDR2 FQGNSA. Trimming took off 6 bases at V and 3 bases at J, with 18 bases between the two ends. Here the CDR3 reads CASRVGGGGIYEQYF. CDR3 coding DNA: TGTGCCAGCAGGGTTGGTGGGGGAGGAATCTACGAGCAGTACTTC.

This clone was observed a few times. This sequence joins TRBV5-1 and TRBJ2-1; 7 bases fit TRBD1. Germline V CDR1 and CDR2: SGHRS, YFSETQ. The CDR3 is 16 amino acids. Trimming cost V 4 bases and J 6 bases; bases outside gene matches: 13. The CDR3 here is CASSHTRGPQTNEQFF. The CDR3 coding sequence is TGCGCCAGCAGCCACACGAGGGGGCCACAAACCAATGAGCAGTTCTTC.

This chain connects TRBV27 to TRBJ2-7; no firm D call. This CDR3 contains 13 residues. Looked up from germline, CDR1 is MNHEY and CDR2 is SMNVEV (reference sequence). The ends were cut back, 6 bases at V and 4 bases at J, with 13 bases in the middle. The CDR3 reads CASRSLLGYEQYF. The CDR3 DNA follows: TGTGCCAGCAGAAGCCTATTGGGTTACGAGCAGTACTTC.

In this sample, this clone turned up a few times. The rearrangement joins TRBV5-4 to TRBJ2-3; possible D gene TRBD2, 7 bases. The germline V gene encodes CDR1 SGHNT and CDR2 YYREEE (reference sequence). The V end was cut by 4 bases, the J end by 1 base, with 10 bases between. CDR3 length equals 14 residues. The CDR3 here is CASSPGGRTDTQYF. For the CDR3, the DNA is TGTGCCAGCAGCCCGGGGGGCCGCACAGATACGCAGTATTTT.

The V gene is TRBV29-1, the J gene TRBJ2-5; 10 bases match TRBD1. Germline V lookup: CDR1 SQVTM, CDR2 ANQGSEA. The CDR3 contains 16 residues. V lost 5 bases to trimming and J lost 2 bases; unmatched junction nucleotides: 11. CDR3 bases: TGCAGCGTTAAGGGAGGGACAGGGGTTACGCAAGAGACCCAGTACTTC. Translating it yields CSVKGGTGVTQETQYF.

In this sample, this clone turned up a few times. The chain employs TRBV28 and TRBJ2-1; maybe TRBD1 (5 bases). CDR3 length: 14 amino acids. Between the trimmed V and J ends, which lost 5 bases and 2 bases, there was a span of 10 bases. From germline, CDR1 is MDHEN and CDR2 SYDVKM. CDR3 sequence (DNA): TGTGCCAGCAGTGACAGTCCGGCCTACAATGAGCAGTTCTTC. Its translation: CASSDSPAYNEQFF.